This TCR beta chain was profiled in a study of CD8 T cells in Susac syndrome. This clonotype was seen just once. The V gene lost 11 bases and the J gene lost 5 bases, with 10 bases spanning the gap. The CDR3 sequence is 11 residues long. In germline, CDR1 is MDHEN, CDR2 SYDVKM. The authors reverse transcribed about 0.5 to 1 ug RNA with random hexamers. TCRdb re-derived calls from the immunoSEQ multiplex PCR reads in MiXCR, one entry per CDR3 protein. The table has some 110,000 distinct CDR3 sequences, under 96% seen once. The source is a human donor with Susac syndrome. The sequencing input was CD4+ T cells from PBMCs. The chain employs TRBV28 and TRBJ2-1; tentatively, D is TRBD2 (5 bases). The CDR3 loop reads CAVRGHNEQFF. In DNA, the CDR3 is TGTGCCGTGAGAGGGCACAATGAGCAGTTCTTC.